This T cell receptor beta chain was identified in a study of T cell repertoires in cytomegalovirus infection. Study details: Public TCR beta signatures indicated both CMV infection and matching HLA type.

TCRdb called the reads again in MiXCR, with one record for every CDR3 protein. The sample has some 400,000 distinct CDR3 sequences; roughly 18% are singletons. V shed 2 bases and J shed 0 bases, with 5 bases lying between them. The V gene's germline CDR1 is DFQATT and CDR2 SNEGSKA (reference sequence). The CDR3 has 12 residues. The sequencing input was PBMCs. This TCR derives from a human donor in good health (CMV status not recorded). Some clones in this sample may be carry-over from other donors' samples. The chain couples TRBV20-1 to TRBJ2-7; D remains ambiguous. In nucleotides, the CDR3 is TGCAGTGCTAGACCCTTCTCCTACGAGCAGTACTTC. Translation: CSARPFSYEQYF.